What follows are 2 T cell receptor beta chains derived from one specimen sequenced in a study of blood T cell repertoires in COVID-19. Profiling relied on immunoSEQ multiplex PCR, and the TCRdb table lists in-frame clones only, not all of them. Here the sample spans about 54,000 clones, around 86% being singletons. The sequenced sample consisted of peripheral blood. Source of these receptors: a woman aged 55-69 years with acute or convalescent COVID-19.

The J gene is TRBJ2-3, the V gene TRBV9; D gene unclear. The CDR3 runs to 14 residues. Germline V gene data show CDR1 as SGDLS and CDR2 as YYNGEE. The V gene lost 4 bases and the J gene lost 4 bases, with 13 bases spanning the gap. The CDR3: CASSPVAAADTQYF. CDR3 DNA: TGTGCCAGCAGCCCCGTGGCCGCTGCAGATACGCAGTATTTT.

The chain employs TRBV4-2 and TRBJ2-7, with D tentatively TRBD1 (6 bases). This CDR3 is built from 13 residues. V lost 5 bases to trimming and J lost 1 base, with 9 bases between them. Germline V gives CDR1 LGHNA, CDR2 YNFKEQ. The CDR3 DNA reads TGTGCCAGCAGCTCCCAGGGGTCCTACGAGCAGTACTTC. Its translation is CASSSQGSYEQYF.